This TCR beta chain was found in a study of tumor-infiltrating lymphocytes in primary liver carcinoma. V lost 1 base and J lost 0; bases outside the gene matches: 11. Per germline, CDR1 MGHRA and CDR2 YSYEKL. This CDR3 has 21 residues. Unsorted whole blood yielded blood RNA, and germline DNA was extracted as well. Reverse transcription of 450 to 500 ng total RNA with a constant-region primer produced TCR beta cDNA. The TCR beta library was amplified through three nested multiplex PCR rounds in a modified ARM-PCR procedure. The first two PCR rounds used TRBV1-TRBV30 primers with a Cbeta primer, 9 to 11 cycles each. TCRdb reprocessed the multiplex PCR reads with MiXCR, giving one entry per CDR3 protein. The sample has 200,000 or so distinct CDR3 sequences; less than 70% are singletons.

The clonotype originates from a woman in her sixties with primary liver carcinoma and hepatitis B virus infection. Sequencing input: peripheral blood. The chain has TRBV4-1 and TRBJ1-6; 11 positions match TRBD1. In nucleotides, the CDR3 is TGCGCCAGCAGCCAAGCCCTCCTCGCGGGGACAGGGGGCTCCTATAATTCACCCCTCCACTTT. It yields the protein CASSQALLAGTGGSYNSPLHF.